This TCR beta chain was recorded in a study of T cell responses to AZD1222 COVID-19 vaccine. Assay used: immunoSEQ multiplex PCR; TCRdb lists only in-frame clones, some missing. The sample includes some 120,000 clones, 70% to 90% of them seen just once. For this clone: The antigen is not known.

The CDR3 covers 18 residues. V was cut by 2 bases and J by 0 bases, with 18 bases left in between. The germline gives CDR1 MNHEY, CDR2 SVGEGT. Study results and caveats: Unmutated variant regions are reportedly the target of nearly half of TCRs that are spike-specific. Along spike, vaccine-associated CD4 TCRs were found throughout, with dominance at 160-218 and 743-854.

Sequenced here: peripheral blood, sampled on day 0 of MenACWY control vaccination. The chain links TRBV6-2 or TRBV6-3 to TRBJ2-3, with D possibly matching TRBD2 (5 bases). The TCR comes from an adult in good health. The CDR3 loop is CASSYTLRTLLSTDTQYF. CDR3 sequence (DNA): TGTGCCAGCAGTTACACCCTAAGGACTTTACTTAGCACAGATACGCAGTATTTT.